Shown below are 24 T cell receptor beta chains from a single sample sequenced in a study of Ad26.COV2.S vaccination and SARS-CoV-2 variants. Produced via immunoSEQ multiplex PCR; TCRdb's table is partial and in-frame only. Of over 400,000 clones detected, approximately 90% appear once; the ten largest clones hold over 1.5%. Treatment here: some 19 received Ad26.COV2.S at low or high dose, single or two shots; about 5 received placebo; per-sample allocation not given. The samples date from day 63 after the first vaccine or placebo injection. Sequenced material: peripheral blood, taken in a trial of Ad26.COV2.S vaccine versus placebo. The source is a person aged 18-60 years who received the Ad26.COV2.S COVID-19 vaccine or a placebo.

The chain has TRBV7-2 and TRBJ1-5; 8 bases map to TRBD1. The V and J ends lost 2 bases and 4 bases, in that order; junction bases with no gene match: 7. Per the germline V gene, CDR1 is SGHTA and CDR2 is FQGNSA. The CDR3 consists of 16 residues. DNA for the CDR3: TGTGCCAGCAGCTTATCAGGGGACAGGTTAAATCAGCCCCAGCATTTT. Its protein is CASSLSGDRLNQPQHF. Full variable domain (rest looked up from reference TRBV7-2 and TRBJ1-5): GAGVSQSPSNKVTEKGKDVELRCDPISGHTALYWYRQSLGQGLEFLIYFQGNSAPDKSGLPSDRFSAERTGGSVSTLTIQRTQQEDSAVYLCASSLSGDRLNQPQHFGDGTRLSIL.

The chain joins TRBV18 to TRBJ1-2; D is ambiguous. The CDR3 has 13 residues. V shed 3 bases and J shed 1 base, with 6 bases lying between them. From germline, CDR1 is KGHSH and CDR2 LQKENI. The CDR3 nucleotides read TGTGCCAGCTCACCCGACAATAACTATGGCTACACCTTC. Translated: CASSPDNNYGYTF.

The chain recombines TRBV14 with TRBJ2-7; 8 nucleotides agree with TRBD1. The CDR3 consists of 16 residues. Germline CDR1 and CDR2: SGHDN and FVKESK. The J segment lost 0 bases and the V segment lost 0 bases, leaving 4 bases of the junction unmatched. CDR3: CASSQDPTGGSYEQYF. Here the CDR3 DNA reads TGTGCCAGCAGCCAAGATCCCACAGGGGGCTCCTACGAGCAGTACTTC.

This chain uses TRBV6-5 with TRBJ1-5, with D maybe TRBD1 (5 bases). V dropped 0 bases and J dropped 4 bases, with 10 bases sitting between them. Germline V gives CDR1 MNHEY, CDR2 SVGAGI. This CDR3 has 15 amino acids. This CDR3 reads CASSYSMGVNQPQHF. In nucleotides, the CDR3 is TGTGCCAGCAGTTACTCGATGGGGGTGAATCAGCCCCAGCATTTT.

This chain links TRBV11-2 with TRBJ1-2; D perhaps matches TRBD1 (5 bases). This CDR3 is built from 15 residues. Trimming pared 2 bases from V and 4 bases from J, leaving 14 bases between. Germline CDR1 reads SGHAT; CDR2 reads FQNNGV. In DNA, the CDR3 is TGTGCCAGCAGCTTACCAGCGGGACCGGTCTATGGCTACACCTTC. It is translated as CASSLPAGPVYGYTF.

The rearrangement uses TRBV5-4 and TRBJ2-1, with TRBD1 matching 8 bases. The V gene's germline CDR1 is SGHNT and CDR2 YYREEE (reference sequence). V shed 0 bases and J 7 bases; nucleotides not matched to a gene: 3. CDR3 length: 14 amino acids. DNA of the CDR3: TGTGCCAGCAGCTTGGACAGGGGGTCGAATGAGCAGTTCTTC. It is translated as CASSLDRGSNEQFF.

The chain carries TRBV6-5 and TRBJ2-7; tentatively, D is TRBD2 (5 bases). Germline assignment: CDR1 MNHEY and CDR2 SVGAGI. The CDR3 extends over 13 amino acids. Trimming cost V 5 bases and J 3 bases, with 11 bases left between them. The CDR3 loop is CASSPFGDYEQYF. CDR3 nucleotides: TGTGCCAGCAGTCCGTTCGGGGACTACGAGCAGTACTTC.

The chain has TRBV4-1 and TRBJ2-1; 10 bases are shared with TRBD2. This CDR3 comprises 16 residues. The V and J ends lost 1 base and 8 bases, in that order; junction bases with no gene match: 8. Per germline, CDR1 MGHRA and CDR2 YSYEKL. The CDR3 region has the DNA TGCGCCAGCAGCCAAGGAACAGCGGGGGGGCCTTATGAGCAGTTCTTC. This gives the protein CASSQGTAGGPYEQFF.

The rearrangement uses TRBV5-6 and TRBJ2-7, with 9 bases that match TRBD1. Looked up from germline, CDR1 is SGHDT and CDR2 is YYEEEE. The CDR3 consists of 16 residues. V was pared by 2 bases and J by 4 bases, with 10 bases of the junction left unmatched. CDR3 nucleotide sequence: TGTGCCAGCAGCTTACCGGGACAGGGTCCCAGGTACGAGCAGTACTTC. Its protein product is CASSLPGQGPRYEQYF.

This chain joins TRBV6-5 and TRBJ2-7; D tentatively reads TRBD1 or TRBD2 (5 bases each). Germline V gene sequence: CDR1 MNHEY, CDR2 SVGAGI. The CDR3 loop spans 15 amino acids. V lost 5 bases and J lost 2, with 16 bases in between. The CDR3 DNA reads as TGTGCCAGCAGTAAAAACCCGGGACCGACCTACGAGCAGTACTTC. Protein: CASSKNPGPTYEQYF.

For the CDR3, the DNA is TGTGCCAGCAGCCCTGCCGTCTCGCCTGCGCAGTATTTT. Its protein is CASSPAVSPAQYF. The chain recombines TRBV6-2 or TRBV6-3 with TRBJ2-3; D is unresolved. The CDR3 is 13 residues long. The ends were cut back, 6 bases at V and 10 bases at J, with 17 bases in the middle. Germline V gene lookup returns CDR1 MNHEY and CDR2 SVGEGT.

The gene calls are TRBV6-4 and TRBJ2-5; TRBD2 agrees at 11 bases. Germline CDR1 MRHNA, CDR2 SNTAGT. V trimming: 0 bases; J trimming: 4 bases; junction bases outside the gene matches: 7. CDR3 length: 17 amino acids. Written as DNA, the CDR3 is TGTGCCAGCAGTGACTCACTAGCGGGGGAGCCCCCAGAGACCCAGTACTTC. Its protein product is CASSDSLAGEPPETQYF.

V usage is TRBV20-1 and J usage is TRBJ2-3; perhaps TRBD2 as D (6 bases). The CDR3 totals 15 residues. Trimming cost V 3 bases and J 4 bases, with 17 bases left between them. Germline V gene data show CDR1 as DFQATT and CDR2 as SNEGSKA (reference sequence). As DNA, the CDR3 is TGCAGTGCTAGTGGTCCGGGACTCGTGGCAGATACGCAGTATTTT. This gives the protein CSASGPGLVADTQYF.

This clone showed up just once. V usage is TRBV10-2 and J usage is TRBJ1-3; maybe TRBD1 (5 bases). Germline loops: CDR1 WSHSY, CDR2 SAAADI. V was shortened by 0 bases and J by 3 bases, with 15 bases between the two germline ends. This CDR3 is 17 amino acids long. This CDR3 is CASSESPAPQGGNTIYF. The CDR3 DNA reads as TGCGCCAGCAGTGAGTCACCGGCTCCTCAGGGTGGAAACACCATATATTTT.

The J gene is TRBJ2-5, the V gene TRBV27; D remains ambiguous. V gave up 5 bases and J gave up 7 bases, with 11 bases separating them. This CDR3 spans 12 amino acids. CDR1 is MNHEY, CDR2 SMNVEV, per germline (reference sequence). CDR3 sequence reads: CASSAPPGTQYF. Written as DNA, the CDR3 is TGTGCCAGCAGTGCCCCCCCGGGGACCCAGTACTTC.

The chain has TRBV6-2 or TRBV6-3 and TRBJ1-2, with D unclear. CDR1 is MNHEY, CDR2 SVGEGT, per germline. With 5 bases removed from V and 4 bases from J, the gap between germline ends came to 8 bases. CDR3 length equals 12 residues. Here the CDR3 DNA reads TGTGCCAGCAGTCCCGGGAGCTATGGCTACACCTTC. Its translation: CASSPGSYGYTF.

The rearrangement joins TRBV30 to TRBJ2-7, with D perhaps matching TRBD1 (6 bases). V lost 1 base to trimming and J lost 0 bases, with 10 bases between them. The CDR3 consists of 14 residues. CDR1 is GTSNPN, CDR2 SVGIG, per germline (reference sequence). As DNA, the CDR3 is TGTGCCTGGAGTGATACAGGGAACTCCTACGAGCAGTACTTC. It codes for CAWSDTGNSYEQYF.

The CDR3 loop reads CASSRAETQYF. As DNA, the CDR3 is TGTGCCAGCTCACGGGCGGAGACCCAGTACTTC. V usage is TRBV18 and J usage is TRBJ2-5; D is unresolved. Trimming shortened V by 4 bases and J by 5 bases, and 5 bases separated the two germline ends. The CDR3 runs 11 residues. Germline values: CDR1 KGHSH, CDR2 LQKENI.

For this clone: Other DNA sequences from this sample encode an identical CDR3 as well. The rearrangement links TRBV29-1 to TRBJ2-7, with 10 nucleotides matching TRBD1. Germline CDR1 is SQVTM and CDR2 is ANQGSEA. CDR3 length equals 12 residues. V was clipped by 6 bases and J by 3 bases; unmatched bases: 2. CDR3 protein: CSVRTGGYEQYF. The DNA for the CDR3 is TGCAGCGTAAGGACAGGGGGCTACGAGCAGTACTTC.

V and J are TRBV27 and TRBJ2-7, with D maybe TRBD1 (5 bases). This CDR3 is 14 amino acids long. Germline values: CDR1 MNHEY, CDR2 SMNVEV (reference sequence). V lost 6 bases to trimming and J lost 3 bases, with 15 bases between them. The chain's CDR3 is CASSWTSQFYEQYF. CDR3 coding DNA: TGTGCCAGCAGCTGGACATCTCAATTCTACGAGCAGTACTTC.

Details on this clone: At the DNA level, this CDR3 is encoded by other sequences in the same sample as well. The J gene is TRBJ1-5, the V gene TRBV2; D unresolved. The germline V gene encodes CDR1 SNHLY and CDR2 FYNNEI. Trimming removed 2 bases at V and 1 base at J, with 0 bases between. The CDR3 has 12 residues. CDR3 nucleotides: TGTGCCAGCAGTGAAAGCAATCAGCCCCAGCATTTT. Translated: CASSESNQPQHF.

This chain connects TRBV14 to TRBJ2-7; D gene uncertain. The CDR3 totals 13 residues. The V end was cut by 0 bases, the J end by 2 bases, with 5 bases between. Per germline, CDR1 SGHDN and CDR2 FVKESK. This chain's CDR3 is CASSQDKAYEQYF. CDR3 bases: TGTGCCAGCAGCCAAGATAAGGCCTACGAGCAGTACTTC.

The chain couples TRBV28 to TRBJ2-5; 8 positions agree with TRBD2. This CDR3 contains 15 residues. V trimming: 5 bases; J trimming: 5 bases; junction bases outside the gene matches: 10. Germline V gene sequence: CDR1 MDHEN, CDR2 SYDVKM. DNA for the CDR3: TGTGCCAGCAGTACCCCGGGACTAGTGAGGGAGACCCAGTACTTC. It translates to CASSTPGLVRETQYF.

This chain joins TRBV7-2 and TRBJ1-2; weak D call: TRBD1 (6 bases). The germline V gene encodes CDR1 SGHTA and CDR2 FQGNSA. CDR3 length: 13 residues. V lost 11 bases and J 8 bases, leaving 21 bases between the germline ends. The CDR3 loop reads CAGLEGELRGYTF. CDR3 nucleotide sequence: TGTGCCGGGCTCGAGGGGGAGTTGCGGGGCTACACCTTC.